This T cell receptor (beta chain) was sequenced in a study of CD8 T cells in ankylosing spondylitis. Overall study findings and caveats: Past studies reported some motif variants in reactive arthritis synovial fluid and blood. Matched synovial fluid from ankylosing spondylitis patients was reported to be enriched for disease-linked clones.

The table lists this clonotype with many counts. Its target is not known. V was trimmed by 6 bases and J by 1 base, leaving 17 bases between them. The CDR3 is 16 amino acids. Germline V gene sequence: CDR1 MNHEY, CDR2 SVGAGI. With molecular barcodes, quantitative 5'-RACE was used to make the TCR beta libraries. TCRdb re-analysed the 5' RACE reads in MiXCR, keeping a single row per CDR3 protein. The sample includes a few hundred thousand distinct CDR3 sequences, about 10% of them seen just once. Sequencing was done on a sample of blood, either unsorted or a sorted T cell fraction (not recorded which). This TCR derives from a male donor with ankylosing spondylitis or in good health (not recorded which). The chain carries TRBV6-5 and TRBJ2-3; D might be TRBD1 (5 bases). The CDR3 is CASSYGVARGTDTQYF. The DNA of the CDR3 is TGTGCCAGCAGCTACGGTGTGGCCAGGGGCACAGATACGCAGTATTTT.